This TCR beta chain is drawn from a study of cytomegalovirus exposure and HLA in healthy donors. A multiplex PCR was run with 60 Vbeta primers and 13 Jbeta primers. Profiling relied on immunoSEQ multiplex PCR, and the TCRdb table lists in-frame clones only, not all of them. The data show 90,000 to 120,000 clones, approximately 80% seen once. The study, taken as a whole, reports: What was likely a sequencing artifact was a cluster of highly shared sequence variants. By HLA locus, TCR association rates varied in a later analysis, with DRB1 showing the most and HLA-C the fewest. In a later analysis, HLA-associated TCR beta chains were more clonally expanded than equally common others. TCR beta sequences reportedly predicted the HLA-A and HLA-B alleles of most subjects accurately.

CDR1 and CDR2 (germline): SGHRS, YFSETQ. This CDR3 has 15 residues. This clone was seen only once. The antigen is not known. At one of its ends the junction is not consistent with the germline gene, which may arise from a read error. The specimen sequenced was PBMCs. The chain recombines TRBV5-1 with TRBJ1-4; 7 positions agree with TRBD1. This TCR came from a male donor in good health and CMV-seronegative. CDR3 loop: CASSTGQATNEKLLF. The CDR3 DNA follows: TGCGCCAGCAGCACAGGACAGGCGACTAATGAAAAACTGCTTTTT.